This entry lists 27 T cell receptor beta chains sequenced from one sample in a study of T-cell memory formation after mild COVID-19. TCRdb fed the 5' RACE reads into MiXCR, producing one record per CDR3 protein. The table records hundreds of thousands of distinct CDR3 sequences, roughly 24% of them present only once. The sequenced sample consisted of PBMCs or a T cell subset sorted from them (not recorded which). These receptors originate from an adult woman who had mild COVID-19 (a few samples of this study predate the infection). Cell type and time point are not known.

This clonotype has a handful of counts. The CDR3 region has the DNA TGTGCCAGCAGTGCCGGGACTCAGGCCTCGGAGACCCAGTACTTC. This encodes CASSAGTQASETQYF. This chain uses TRBV12-3 or TRBV12-4 with TRBJ2-5; maybe TRBD2 (6 bases). Trimming stripped 5 bases from V and 5 bases from J, with 18 bases between. The CDR3 runs to 15 residues.

V and J are TRBV20-1 and TRBJ1-1; D not certain. The CDR3 has 15 residues. Per the germline V gene, CDR1 is DFQATT and CDR2 is SNEGSKA (reference sequence). V was clipped by 5 bases and J by 3 bases, with 19 bases between them. CDR3 amino acids: CSAPPGYERDTEAFF. The CDR3 DNA reads TGCAGTGCTCCCCCGGGGTATGAGAGAGACACTGAAGCTTTCTTT.

There are a few counts of this clonotype. This rearrangement joins TRBV7-3 to TRBJ2-1; 7 positions agree with TRBD2. Germline values: CDR1 SGHTA, CDR2 FQGTGA. This CDR3 region has 16 residues. The ends lost 5 bases at V and 8 bases at J; junction bases unmatched: 15. CDR3: CASSPLLDGGSDEQFF. The CDR3 bases are TGTGCCAGCAGCCCTCTCCTGGACGGGGGGTCGGATGAGCAGTTCTTC.

The V gene is TRBV3-1, the J gene TRBJ2-1, with TRBD2 matching 12 bases. The junction had 4 bases not matched to a gene; V was cut back by 4 bases and J by 6 bases. Germline lookup yields CDR1 LGHDT and CDR2 YNNKEL (reference sequence). The CDR3 runs to 15 residues. The CDR3: CASSPASGRANEQFF. The CDR3 DNA reads as TGTGCCAGCAGCCCCGCTAGCGGGAGGGCCAATGAGCAGTTCTTC.

This clonotype was counted many times. The chain combines TRBV6-5 with TRBJ2-2; 10 bases fit TRBD1. V dropped 6 bases and J dropped 5; count of bases not matched to a gene: 6. The CDR3 is 15 amino acids. Germline loops: CDR1 MNHEY, CDR2 SVGAGI. The CDR3 DNA sequence: TGTGCCAGCAGCTTCGGACAGGGGGGGACCGGGGAGCTGTTTTTT. Encoded protein: CASSFGQGGTGELFF.

The gene calls are TRBV20-1 and TRBJ1-5; 7 nucleotides align to TRBD1. V trimming: 6 bases; J trimming: 1 base; junction bases outside the gene matches: 9. The CDR3 has 15 residues. Germline-derived CDR1 and CDR2 are DFQATT and SNEGSKA (reference sequence). The CDR3 here is CSALQGGASNQPQHF. CDR3 nucleotides: TGCAGTGCCCTTCAGGGGGGGGCGAGCAATCAGCCCCAGCATTTT.

This clonotype was seen ten or more times. The chain combines TRBV20-1 with TRBJ2-3, with TRBD2 matching over 10 bases. This CDR3 comprises 15 residues. Per germline, CDR1 DFQATT and CDR2 SNEGSKA (reference sequence). V was clipped by 6 bases and J by 2 bases; unmatched bases: 8. The CDR3 DNA reads as TGCAGTGCCCTACCGACTAGCGGGTTCACAGATACGCAGTATTTT. Its protein is CSALPTSGFTDTQYF.

This clonotype was seen a handful of times. This chain links TRBV7-2 with TRBJ2-4, with TRBD2 identical over 9 bases. With 3 bases clipped from V and 7 bases from J, the junction kept 10 bases outside the gene matches. Germline V CDR1 and CDR2: SGHTA, FQGNSA. The CDR3 extends over 16 amino acids. CDR3 loop: CASSLNAGGRMNIQYF. CDR3 in DNA: TGTGCCAGCAGCTTGAATGCGGGAGGGCGAATGAACATTCAGTACTTC.

The DNA of the CDR3 is TGTGCCAGCAGCCAAGTACCGGACACTATGAACACTGAAGCTTTCTTT. Its protein product is CASSQVPDTMNTEAFF. V and J are TRBV5-6 and TRBJ1-1, with a tentative D call TRBD1 (5 bases). This CDR3 contains 16 residues. Per the germline V gene, CDR1 is SGHDT and CDR2 is YYEEEE. Between the trimmed V and J ends, which lost 4 bases and 0 bases, there was a span of 16 bases.

This clonotype was detected a few times. The J gene is TRBJ2-1, the V gene TRBV7-9; 8 positions match TRBD1. V lost 5 bases, J lost 5 bases, and 5 bases stayed unmatched. There are 14 residues in the CDR3. CDR1 is SEHNR and CDR2 is FQNEAQ in the germline V gene (reference sequence). CDR3 sequence: CASSVGQANNEQFF. CDR3 coding DNA: TGTGCCAGCAGCGTGGGACAGGCTAACAATGAGCAGTTCTTC.

V gene TRBV5-6 combines with J gene TRBJ1-1; TRBD1 might be the D (6 bases). Germline V lookup: CDR1 SGHDT, CDR2 YYEEEE. The germline V and J ends were trimmed by 4 bases and 0 bases, with 19 bases remaining between them. The CDR3 is 17 amino acids. CDR3 DNA: TGTGCCAGCAGCCTCGGACAGAGAGGCGGAATGAACACTGAAGCTTTCTTT. This encodes CASSLGQRGGMNTEAFF.

The V and J genes are TRBV24-1 and TRBJ1-5; D not certain. V gave up 2 bases and J gave up 6 bases, with 10 bases separating them. The CDR3 contains 14 residues. From germline, CDR1 is KGHDR and CDR2 SFDVKD. This CDR3 is CATSDYVVIQPQHF. For the CDR3, the DNA is TGTGCCACCAGTGATTATGTGGTTATTCAGCCCCAGCATTTT.

This clonotype occurred a few times. V and J are TRBV6-1 and TRBJ2-7; D ambiguous. Germline CDR1 reads MNHNS; CDR2 reads SASEGT. The CDR3 is made up of 13 amino acids. V was cut by 4 bases and J by 0 bases, with 7 bases left in between. The CDR3: CASSVSRSYEQYF. In DNA, the CDR3 is TGTGCCAGCAGTGTGTCCCGCTCCTACGAGCAGTACTTC.

The chain recombines TRBV7-9 with TRBJ1-1; D gene ambiguous. V lost 4 bases and J lost 4, with 7 bases in between. Looked up from germline, CDR1 is SEHNR and CDR2 is FQNEAQ (reference sequence). The CDR3 runs to 12 residues. The CDR3: CASSSLATEAFF. CDR3 DNA: TGTGCCAGCAGCTCCCTAGCCACTGAAGCTTTCTTT.

This clonotype was observed a few times. At one end, the junction sequence differs from germline, possibly due to a read error. The chain combines TRBV9 with TRBJ1-2; 8 bases are a match to TRBD1. Germline lookup yields CDR1 SGDLS and CDR2 YYNGEE. CDR3 size: 17 residues. The CDR3 spells CASSDPGTGQPNFGYTF. CDR3 in DNA: TGTGCCAGCAGCGATCCCGGGACAGGACAACCTAACTTTGGCTACACCTTC.

V usage is TRBV4-2 and J usage is TRBJ1-2, with D hard to call. Per the germline V gene, CDR1 is LGHNA and CDR2 is YNFKEQ. This CDR3 contains 14 residues. V was shortened by 0 bases and J by 2 bases, with 7 bases between the two germline ends. CDR3 coding DNA: TGTGCCAGCAGCCAAGATCTCGACAACTATGGCTACACCTTC. Translated: CASSQDLDNYGYTF.

The chain couples TRBV5-1 to TRBJ1-2; a possible D gene is TRBD1 (5 bases). Germline CDR1 is SGHRS and CDR2 is YFSETQ. Trimming pared 6 bases from V and 0 bases from J, leaving 18 bases between. The CDR3 loop spans 16 amino acids. The CDR3 DNA sequence: TGCGCCAGCATGCCCGGGACTCCTTTAGCTAACTATGGCTACACCTTC. This gives the protein CASMPGTPLANYGYTF.

The genes are TRBV12-3 or TRBV12-4 and TRBJ1-2; unclear D gene. There are 14 residues in the CDR3. Deletions cut 2 bases from V and 6 bases from J, with 13 bases between. Written as DNA, the CDR3 is TGTGCCAGCAGTTTAACCCGGCAGGAAGATGGCTACACCTTC. Translation gives CASSLTRQEDGYTF.

The V gene is TRBV15, the J gene TRBJ1-1, with TRBD1 matching over 9 bases. The germline gives CDR1 LNHNV, CDR2 YYDKDF (reference sequence). The CDR3 runs to 15 residues. J gave up 11 bases and V 0 bases, and 10 bases lay outside the gene matches. The CDR3 bases are TGTGCCACCAGCAGAGAGACCGGGACAGGGAGTACGGCTTTCTTT. Translated: CATSRETGTGSTAFF.

This clonotype was recorded a few times. This chain uses TRBV12-3 or TRBV12-4 with TRBJ2-2; TRBD2 matches at 9 bases. Germline trimming cut 1 base from V and 3 bases from J; bases unmatched to any gene: 9. The CDR3 totals 18 residues. The CDR3, as DNA: TGTGCCAGCAGTTTAGAAGCGGGGGGTCTTCTTTACACCGGGGAGCTGTTTTTT. Residues: CASSLEAGGLLYTGELFF.

The genes are TRBV4-1 and TRBJ1-5; D not certain. Trimming took off 2 bases at V and 6 bases at J, with 11 bases between the two ends. This CDR3 is built from 14 residues. From germline, CDR1 is MGHRA and CDR2 YSYEKL. CDR3 in amino acids: CASSQSGSGQPQHF. The CDR3 coding sequence is TGCGCCAGCAGCCAATCAGGTTCCGGTCAGCCCCAGCATTTT.

This chain joins TRBV15 and TRBJ1-1; D might be TRBD1 (6 bases). V lost 1 base and J lost 5, with 14 bases in between. Germline CDR1 is LNHNV and CDR2 is YYDKDF (reference sequence). The CDR3 spans 15 residues. CDR3 sequence (DNA): TGTGCCACCAGCAGAGCCCGGGGGGCAGGAACTGAAGCTTTCTTT. Amino acid sequence: CATSRARGAGTEAFF. The variable domain in full, with the rest retrieved from reference TRBV15 and TRBJ1-1, is DAMVIQNPRYQVTQFGKPVTLSCSQTLNHNVMYWYQQKSSQAPKLLFHYYDKDFNNEADTPDNFQSRRPNTSFCFLDIRSPGLGDTAMYLCATSRARGAGTEAFFGQGTRLTVV.

This clonotype has just a few counts. This rearrangement joins TRBV25-1 to TRBJ1-2, with D unclear. In germline, CDR1 is MGHDK, CDR2 SYGVNS. With 2 bases removed from V and 3 bases from J, the gap between germline ends came to 10 bases. The CDR3 has 14 residues. The CDR3 DNA reads as TGTGCCAGCAGTGAAGAGGACGGTCACTATGGCTACACCTTC. Its protein product is CASSEEDGHYGYTF.

This clonotype was counted only a few times. The chain recombines TRBV9 with TRBJ2-2, with D hard to call. The CDR3 extends over 13 amino acids. The germline V gene encodes CDR1 SGDLS and CDR2 YYNGEE. Trimming left V 7 bases short and J 0 bases short, with 7 bases between. CDR3 in DNA: TGTGCCAGCGACCCCTCGAACACCGGGGAGCTGTTTTTT. This translates into CASDPSNTGELFF.

This clonotype showed up just a few times. The rearrangement links TRBV29-1 to TRBJ2-1; perhaps TRBD1 as D (5 bases). The germline CDR1 and CDR2 sequences are SQVTM and ANQGSEA. Trimming stripped 2 bases from V and 4 bases from J, with 12 bases between. The CDR3 covers 14 residues. The CDR3: CSVERVQAYNEQFF. CDR3 DNA: TGCAGCGTTGAACGGGTACAGGCTTACAATGAGCAGTTCTTC.

The gene calls are TRBV20-1 and TRBJ2-6; either TRBD1 or TRBD2 may fit D (5 bases each). V lost 4 bases and J lost 0, with 10 bases in between. This CDR3 has 15 amino acids. The V gene's germline CDR1 is DFQATT and CDR2 SNEGSKA (reference sequence). As DNA, the CDR3 is TGCAGTGCTAAGCCAGGGAGCTCTGGGGCCAACGTCCTGACTTTC. This sequence encodes CSAKPGSSGANVLTF.

This clonotype was counted between two and nine times. The chain links TRBV10-3 to TRBJ1-3; D gene unclear. Germline assignment: CDR1 ENHRY and CDR2 SYGVKD. There are 13 residues in the CDR3. The V and J ends lost 3 bases and 4 bases respectively, with 7 bases between them. This CDR3 is CAISESHGNTIYF. The CDR3 region has the DNA TGTGCCATCAGTGAAAGTCACGGAAACACCATATATTTT.